Here is one T cell receptor (beta chain) with its context. It has no known antigen specificity. No quality values exist for individual bases; no much larger clone is one base distant. The data stem from a study of blood T cell repertoires in COVID-19 (TCRdb year 2020). For the study in its entirety: The collaborator samples originated in the United States, Italy and Spain and spanned the acute and convalescent phases of COVID-19. The prospective study material was composed of cDNA or gDNA derived from T cells, B-cell-depleted T cells, or PBMCs. Deeply sampled blood TCRbeta repertoires from subjects exposed to, actively infected with, or recovered from COVID-19 were included in the dataset. A freely available public database, intended as a resource for researchers studying the immune response to SARS-CoV-2, is where the repertoires were released. A de-identified subject ID, COVID-19 status, age in years and sex were almost always included in the sample metadata. Where HLA class I and class II types were available, the types were taken from metadata supplied by the sample provider, not from assay-based typing. Samples were obtained from the ongoing ImmuneRACE study (first 160 participants) and from 950 to 1,500 subjects provided by 6 global collaborators.

The full study reports these points: The amount of clinical and demographic metadata varied by source and participant and was provided uncurated.

At one collaborating source in Seattle, patients were enrolled during active infection and were followed longitudinally through the course of disease. Each collaborating institution followed its own protocols to collect whole blood in K2EDTA tubes. For TCRbeta analysis, collaborator samples were shipped as frozen whole blood, as isolated PBMCs, or as DNA extracted from either sample type. TCRbeta CDR3 regions were amplified from genomic DNA using the immunoSEQ Assay, a bias-controlled multiplex PCR. For the original study's pipeline: Within the assay, amplification of reference gene primers was used to estimate how many nucleated cells each sample contained. Sequence reads were collapsed and filtered to measure the absolute abundance of every unique TCRbeta CDR3 rearrangement. Productive Simpson clonality was computed per sample as the square root of Simpson's diversity index over productive rearrangements. The clones in this table, taken by TCRdb from immuneACCESS, are in-frame only. Not every clone is retained; where verified, under half of the shortfall comes from an unresolved V gene, and the cause of the rest is unknown. The D gene and trimming were derived from the DNA, and the V and J assignments and clone size from that table. This sample holds tens of thousands of clones; nearly 90% were observed only once. Approximately 3.6% of the sample belongs to the ten largest clones.

The CDR3 has 11 amino acids, counting the end cysteine and phenylalanine. Only the CDR3 DNA is retained, 33 bases long and in frame from the first base. V is shortened by 3 bases, J by 7 bases, and the region joining them spans 4 bases. CDR1 SGHRS and CDR2 YFSETQ were looked up in the germline V gene. The rearranged chain carries TRBV5-1 and TRBJ2-2, with no confident D gene call. This receptor was identified in a woman in her forties or fifties with COVID-19, enrolled during active disease. Sequencing was done on a sample of peripheral blood. The CDR3 protein sequence reads: CASSSLGELFF. The DNA sequence is as follows: TGCGCCAGCAGCTCCCTCGGGGAGCTGTTTTTT.